These T cell receptor beta chains were read from a single sample in a study of cytomegalovirus exposure and HLA in healthy donors. The repertoire was sequenced with immunoSEQ multiplex PCR; TCRdb's copy has only in-frame clones and lacks some. The sample records about 100,000 clones, approximately 80% being singletons. Sequencing used PBMCs. Receptor source: a woman aged 40 to 50 in good health and CMV-seronegative. The CDR3 runs from the conserved cysteine through the conserved F or W. Fields, in order: clone size, D gene, J gene, V gene, CDR3 protein, CDR3 DNA. D genes are given only for firm matches. Size is omitted from some rows. Given values are once, few, many or a class for expanded clones.

few TRBD2 TRBJ2-2 TRBV5-4 CASSSLLGAGGPRTGELFF TGTGCCAGCAGCTCTCTCTTAGGGGCGGGAGGGCCGCGGACCGGGGAGCTGTTTTTT
. TRBD2 TRBJ2-7 TRBV11-2 CASTGPTSGISYEQYF TGTGCCAGCACAGGGCCGACTAGCGGGATCTCCTACGAGCAGTACTTC
. . TRBJ2-5 TRBV10-3 CAISQIQETQYF TGTGCCATCAGCCAGATCCAAGAGACCCAGTACTTC
. TRBD1 TRBJ1-5 TRBV28 CALSDTGAFNQPQHF TGTGCCCTCTCGGATACAGGGGCCTTTAATCAGCCCCAGCATTTT
. . TRBJ2-3 TRBV28 CASTPGPGDTQYF TGTGCCAGCACGCCCGGGCCGGGGGATACGCAGTATTTT
few TRBD1 TRBJ1-3 TRBV9 CASSVRGDSSGNTIYF TGTGCCAGCAGCGTAAGAGGGGACAGCTCTGGAAACACCATATATTTT
. . TRBJ2-2 TRBV21-1 CASPPLLTNTGELFF TGTGCCAGTCCCCCTCTTCTTACGAACACCGGGGAGCTGTTTTTT
. . TRBJ2-1 TRBV7-9 CASKGVNEQFF TGTGCCAGCAAGGGAGTAAATGAGCAGTTCTTC
. . TRBJ2-1 TRBV6-1 CASSEAPARNEQFF TGTGCCAGCAGTGAAGCGCCCGCTCGGAATGAGCAGTTCTTC
once . TRBJ1-1 TRBV19 CASNQGPTDTEAFF TGTGCCAGTAATCAGGGGCCGACGGACACTGAAGCTTTCTTT
. TRBD1 TRBJ2-7 TRBV6-5 CASRGDRGPSYEQYF TGTGCCAGCAGGGGAGACAGGGGCCCCTCCTACGAGCAGTACTTC
. TRBD2 TRBJ2-1 TRBV2 CASGRLAGGLNEQFF TGTGCCAGTGGAAGGCTAGCGGGAGGCCTTAATGAGCAGTTCTTC
. . TRBJ2-7 TRBV14 CASSSNFLYEQYF TGTGCCAGCAGCTCGAACTTCCTCTACGAGCAGTACTTC
few . TRBJ2-5 TRBV11-2 CASSPQGGRETQYF TGTGCCAGCAGCCCACAGGGCGGCCGGGAGACCCAGTACTTC
. TRBD2 TRBJ2-3 TRBV7-2 CASSSKAGGGTDTQYF TGTGCCAGCAGCTCCAAAGCGGGAGGGGGCACAGATACGCAGTATTTT
. . TRBJ1-4 TRBV15 CATSRQGGEKLFF TGTGCCACCAGCAGACAGGGCGGTGAAAAACTGTTTTTT
. . TRBJ1-1 TRBV2 CASSVGREAMNTEAFF TGTGCCAGCAGTGTGGGGAGGGAGGCAATGAACACTGAAGCTTTCTTT
. . TRBJ2-7 TRBV11-2 CASSSGHSYEQYF TGTGCCAGCAGCTCAGGACACTCCTACGAGCAGTACTTC
. TRBD1 TRBJ2-5 TRBV15 CATGDRVIETQYF TGTGCCACCGGGGACAGGGTCATTGAGACCCAGTACTTC
. TRBD2 TRBJ2-1 TRBV14 CASSQVGGGSYNEQFF TGTGCCAGCAGCCAAGTAGGCGGGGGGTCCTACAATGAGCAGTTCTTC
. . TRBJ1-4 TRBV9 CASSPEGRVQEKLFF TGTGCCAGCAGCCCTGAGGGGAGGGTGCAAGAAAAACTGTTTTTT
. . TRBJ2-7 TRBV4-1 CASSQDIPYEQYF TGCGCCAGCAGCCAAGATATCCCCTACGAGCAGTACTTC
. TRBD1 TRBJ1-2 TRBV7-9 CASSLGDRESYTF TGTGCCAGCAGCTTGGGGGACAGGGAGAGTTACACCTTC
few TRBD1 TRBJ1-2 TRBV7-9 CASSGDRDRGGYTF TGTGCCAGCAGCGGGGACAGGGACCGAGGGGGCTACACCTTC